This T cell receptor (beta chain) is drawn from a study of identical twins. TCRdb redid the calling of the 5' RACE reads with MiXCR, one entry per CDR3 protein. There are under 900,000 distinct CDR3 sequences in the sample; approximately 13% occur only once, and around 1.6% lies in the top ten. The sample was also linked to a second study, of yellow fever vaccine responses in identical twins. Turning to that study: Twin vaccine T cell responses reportedly seemed partly convergent, partly personalized.

This clonotype was sampled from a young woman in good health. Sequencing was carried out using PBMCs.

CDR3 amino acids: CASSYSRAGLNYGYTF. The CDR3 nucleotides read TGTGCCAGCAGTTACTCGCGCGCCGGCCTTAACTATGGCTACACCTTC. The chain is built from TRBV6-5 and TRBJ1-2; no firm D call. The germline V gene has CDR1 MNHEY and CDR2 SVGAGI. The CDR3 runs to 16 residues. The V gene lost 0 bases and the J gene lost 1 base, with 12 bases spanning the gap.